This T cell receptor (beta chain) was obtained from a study of OX40 agonist ivuxolimab in advanced cancers. As regards this clone: Antigen unknown.

Patients were ineligible given autoimmune disease history or systemic immunosuppression. Points from the study as a whole: At 0.1 to 3.0 mg/kg, CD4+ and CD8+ blood T cells expanded clonally by week 6. Among T cells, CD8+ cells averaged more expanded clones than CD4+ cells.

Sequencing was performed with immunoSEQ multiplex PCR; in TCRdb, only in-frame clones are kept and a portion is missing. The profile covers around 60,000 clones, with around 77% appearing a single time and 5.5% to 7% taken by the ten largest. The CDR3 covers 14 residues. Germline-derived CDR1 and CDR2 are SGHRS and YFSETQ. V lost 6 bases, J lost 4 bases, and 3 bases stayed unmatched. This sequence joins TRBV5-1 and TRBJ2-2; the match to TRBD1 covers 10 bases. The input for sequencing was CD4+ or CD8+ T cells sorted from blood, taken in a trial of the OX40 agonist ivuxolimab. The receptor's source is an adult with an advanced solid tumor such as melanoma, head and neck, liver or kidney cancer. The CDR3, as DNA: TGCGCCAGCAAGGGACAGGGGACCACCGGGGAGCTGTTTTTT. This gives the protein CASKGQGTTGELFF.